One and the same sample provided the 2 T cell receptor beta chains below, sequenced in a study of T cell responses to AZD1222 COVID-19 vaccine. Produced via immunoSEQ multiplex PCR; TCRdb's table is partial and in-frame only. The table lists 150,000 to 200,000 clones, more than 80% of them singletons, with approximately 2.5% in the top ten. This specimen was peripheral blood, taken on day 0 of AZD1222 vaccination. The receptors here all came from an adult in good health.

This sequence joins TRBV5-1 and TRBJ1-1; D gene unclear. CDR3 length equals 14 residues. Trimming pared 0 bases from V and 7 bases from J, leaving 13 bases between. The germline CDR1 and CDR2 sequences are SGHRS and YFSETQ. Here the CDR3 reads CASSLARGSLEAFF. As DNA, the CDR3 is TGCGCCAGCAGCTTGGCGAGAGGGTCGCTTGAAGCTTTCTTT.

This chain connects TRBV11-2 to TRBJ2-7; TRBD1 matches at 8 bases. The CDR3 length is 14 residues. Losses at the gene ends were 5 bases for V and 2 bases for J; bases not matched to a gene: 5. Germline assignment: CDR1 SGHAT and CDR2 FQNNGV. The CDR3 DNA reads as TGTGCCAGCAGCCCCGGGACAGGTACCTACGAGCAGTACTTC. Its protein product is CASSPGTGTYEQYF.